This T cell receptor beta chain was documented in a study of identifying expanded T cells in peripheral blood (dated 2019 in TCRdb). Background on the whole study: Four technical replicates, made by sequencing separate aliquots from the same pool of genomic DNA, were compared pairwise. The study at large found these results: The beta-binomial model significantly reduced the number of clones called differentially abundant and the false-positive rate across all healthy-donor time intervals. Across all healthy donors, variance in clone template counts between approximately 2-week samples was found to increase significantly with total template count. The binomial model flagged about 1.2 differentially abundant clones between technical replicates, compared with roughly 17 over about two weeks and 19 over about four weeks. The authors expected that over much longer intervals, such as months to years, biological variance in healthy repertoires might increase even further.

TCRbeta CDR3 regions were profiled with the immunoSEQ Assay using bias-controlled multiplex PCR amplification of genomic DNA. The study's processing was this. The absolute abundance of each unique TCRbeta CDR3 region was quantified after sequences were collapsed and filtered. Differential abundance was tested with a binomial (Fisher-equivalent) model and with a beta-binomial model adding time-dependent variance fitted from healthy donors. Any clone with fewer than 5 combined templates was excluded, and a clone was called differentially abundant if its Benjamini-Hochberg FDR was below 0.01. The form v = (b*log(k)+a)^2 was used to model beta-binomial variance as a function of total template count across the two samples. TCRdb limited this immuneACCESS table to in-frame rearrangements with V and J called. A share of clones is missing; checked studies link under half to unresolved V genes, and the rest is unexplained. V and J calls and clone size are those listed in that table; D and trimming were worked out from the DNA. This sample comprises about 90,000 clones, 88% of them detected only once. The ten largest clones add up to approximately 5% of the sample.

The junction carries 11 bases between V and J, which are trimmed by 8 bases and 0 bases respectively. Sequences SNHLY (CDR1) and FYNNEI (CDR2) are obtained from the germline V gene. There are 14 amino acids in the CDR3, from cysteine to phenylalanine inclusive. CDR3 DNA is the only sequence kept; it has 42 bases, read in frame from the first base. No immune events, such as infections, were documented for the healthy donors during the collection period. To calibrate time-dependent variance in a beta-binomial model of T-cell clone differential abundance, blood repertoires from healthy donors were used as a training cohort. The training cohort was composed of roughly 10 healthy donors, 3 female and 7 male. An age range of about 29 to 65 years, with an average of 43 years, was recorded for the donors. Whole blood was collected from each healthy donor at three time points spaced 2 to 3 weeks apart and obtained from a commercial supplier. For immunosequencing, genomic DNA was extracted from whole blood that had not been sorted.

As to this clone: The target of this receptor is not known. Qualities for individual bases were not recorded, and no much larger clone is one base off.

This sequence was found in a person aged 18-70 years in good health. The sequenced sample was blood. Recombination linked TRBV2 to TRBJ1-5, and the D gene may be TRBD1, 6 bases matching. The sequenced DNA is TGTGCCAGCCGACGGACAGATAGCAATCAGCCCCAGCATTTT. The resulting protein is CASRRTDSNQPQHF.